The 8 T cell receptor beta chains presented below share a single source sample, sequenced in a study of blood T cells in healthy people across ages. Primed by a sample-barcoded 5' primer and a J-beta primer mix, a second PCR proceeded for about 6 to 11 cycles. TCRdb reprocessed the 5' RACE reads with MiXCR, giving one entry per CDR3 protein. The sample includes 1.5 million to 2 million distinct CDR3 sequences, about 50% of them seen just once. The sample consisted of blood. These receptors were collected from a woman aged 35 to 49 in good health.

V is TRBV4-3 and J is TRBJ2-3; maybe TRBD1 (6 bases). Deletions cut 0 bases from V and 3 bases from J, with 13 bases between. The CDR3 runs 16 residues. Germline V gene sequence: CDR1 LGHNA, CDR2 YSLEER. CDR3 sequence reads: CASSQDSGVFTDTQYF. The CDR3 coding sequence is TGCGCCAGCAGCCAAGATTCAGGGGTGTTTACAGATACGCAGTATTTT.

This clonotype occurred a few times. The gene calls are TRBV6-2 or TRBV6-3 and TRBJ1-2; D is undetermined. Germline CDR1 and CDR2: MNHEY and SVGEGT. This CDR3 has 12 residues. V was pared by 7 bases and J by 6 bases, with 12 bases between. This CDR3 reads CASTLWGNGYTF. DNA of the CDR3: TGTGCCAGCACCCTGTGGGGAAATGGCTACACCTTC.

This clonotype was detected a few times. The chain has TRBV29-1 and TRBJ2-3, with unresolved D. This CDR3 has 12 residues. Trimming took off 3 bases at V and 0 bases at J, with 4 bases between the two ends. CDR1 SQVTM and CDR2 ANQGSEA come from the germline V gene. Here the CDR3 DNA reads TGCAGCGTTGATGCTAGCACAGATACGCAGTATTTT. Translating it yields CSVDASTDTQYF.

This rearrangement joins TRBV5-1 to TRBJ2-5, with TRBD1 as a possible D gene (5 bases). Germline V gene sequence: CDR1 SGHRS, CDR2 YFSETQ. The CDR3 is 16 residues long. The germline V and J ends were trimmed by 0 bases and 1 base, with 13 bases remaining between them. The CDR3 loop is CASSLATVYSQETQYF. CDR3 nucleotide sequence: TGCGCCAGCAGCTTGGCGACAGTATACTCCCAAGAGACCCAGTACTTC.

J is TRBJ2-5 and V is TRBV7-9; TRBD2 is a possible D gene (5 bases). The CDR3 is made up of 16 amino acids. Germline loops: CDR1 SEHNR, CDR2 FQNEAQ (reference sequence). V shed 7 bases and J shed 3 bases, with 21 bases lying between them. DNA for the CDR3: TGTGCCAGCAACCCAGCGGAGACTGGAATAAAAGAGACCCAGTACTTC. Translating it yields CASNPAETGIKETQYF.

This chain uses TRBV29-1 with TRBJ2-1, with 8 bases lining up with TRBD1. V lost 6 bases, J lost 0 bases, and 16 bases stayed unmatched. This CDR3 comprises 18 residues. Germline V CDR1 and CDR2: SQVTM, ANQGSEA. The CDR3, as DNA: TGCAGCGTGCGGGACAGGATACTCTCTTTAAGCTCCTACAATGAGCAGTTCTTC. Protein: CSVRDRILSLSSYNEQFF.

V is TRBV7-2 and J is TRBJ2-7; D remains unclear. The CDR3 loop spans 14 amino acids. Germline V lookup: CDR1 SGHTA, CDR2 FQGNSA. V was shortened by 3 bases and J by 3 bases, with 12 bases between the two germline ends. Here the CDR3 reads CASSLTQALYEQYF. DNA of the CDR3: TGTGCCAGCAGCTTGACTCAGGCGCTCTACGAGCAGTACTTC. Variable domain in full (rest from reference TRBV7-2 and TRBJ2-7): GAGVSQSPSNKVTEKGKDVELRCDPISGHTALYWYRQSLGQGLEFLIYFQGNSAPDKSGLPSDRFSAERTGGSVSTLTIQRTQQEDSAVYLCASSLTQALYEQYFGPGTRLTVT.

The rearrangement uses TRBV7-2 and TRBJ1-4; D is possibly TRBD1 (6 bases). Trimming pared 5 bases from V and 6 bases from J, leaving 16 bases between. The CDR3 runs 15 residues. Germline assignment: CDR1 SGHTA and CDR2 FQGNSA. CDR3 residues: CASSGGGQGYEKLFF. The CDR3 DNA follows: TGTGCCAGCAGCGGGGGGGGGCAGGGTTATGAAAAACTGTTTTTT.